What follows is one TCR beta chain and its context. No antigen is known for it. This sample is drawn from a study of CD8+ T cells in alopecia areata. There are 14 residues in the CDR3. V dropped 1 base and J dropped 6; count of bases not matched to a gene: 2. Looked up from germline, CDR1 is MDHEN and CDR2 is SYDVKM. Following extraction, RNA underwent reverse transcription to cDNA, which served as the sequencing template. Using immunoSEQ multiplex PCR, the repertoire was profiled, and TCRdb retains in-frame clones only, with some absent. Of 150,000 to 200,000 clones listed, 50% to 60% are singletons. Overall study findings and caveats: There were also resident alphabeta T cells of normal skin sequenced in scalp samples. In scalp and blood, many expanded lesional clones persisted during tofacitinib.

The treatment is: oral pan-JAK inhibitor, 5-10 mg twice daily. This sequence joins TRBV28 and TRBJ1-2; TRBD1 matches at 10 bases. This receptor was obtained from a human donor with alopecia areata. This specimen consisted of CD4+ T cells sorted from blood, obtained at week 4, from a patient treated with tofacitinib. In DNA, the CDR3 is TGTGCCAGCAGTTTATCGACAGGGGGCAATGGCTACACCTTC. This codes for CASSLSTGGNGYTF.